One and the same sample provided the 22 T cell receptor beta chains below, sequenced in a study of control samples from healthy donors and cancer patients. Sequencing used immunoSEQ multiplex PCR; TCRdb keeps in-frame clones, though not all of them. The sample contains 170,000 or so clones, 85% to 95% of which appear only once. Specimen: blood. Receptors originate from a woman aged 18-35 years in good health.

The chain is built from TRBV12-3 or TRBV12-4 and TRBJ2-7; perhaps D is TRBD1 or TRBD2 (6 bases each). The V and J ends lost 1 base and 7 bases respectively, with 11 bases between them. This CDR3 has 13 amino acids. This CDR3 is CASSLGGAREQYF. The DNA of the CDR3 is TGTGCCAGCAGTTTAGGGGGGGCGCGGGAGCAGTACTTC.

The chain carries TRBV11-2 and TRBJ2-1, with 7 bases matching TRBD2. Germline-derived CDR1 and CDR2 are SGHAT and FQNNGV. This CDR3 has 17 residues. Losses at the gene ends were 1 base for V and 7 bases for J; bases not matched to a gene: 13. CDR3 in amino acids: CASSLVGREKGWNEQFF. CDR3 bases: TGTGCCAGCAGCTTAGTTGGGCGGGAGAAGGGGTGGAATGAGCAGTTCTTC.

The count of this clone is one. The genes are TRBV18 and TRBJ2-7; 14 nucleotides line up with TRBD2. The CDR3 extends over 14 amino acids. Germline-derived CDR1 and CDR2 are KGHSH and LQKENI. The ends lost 5 bases at V and 5 bases at J; junction bases unmatched: 2. As DNA, the CDR3 is TGTGCCAGCTCAAGGGGACTAGCGGGGGACGAGCAGTACTTC. Encoded protein: CASSRGLAGDEQYF.

The rearrangement uses TRBV9 and TRBJ1-2, with a weak D call TRBD1 (6 bases). The V and J ends lost 0 bases and 1 base respectively, with 22 bases between them. Germline V lookup: CDR1 SGDLS, CDR2 YYNGEE. This CDR3 has 19 amino acids. CDR3 bases: TGTGCCAGCAGCGTAGAGGGGAACAGGGTAACTTCGGGTAACTATGGCTACACCTTC. It translates to CASSVEGNRVTSGNYGYTF.

The chain is built from TRBV7-6 and TRBJ2-1, with 11 bases fitting TRBD2. Germline CDR1 SGHVS, CDR2 FNYEAQ. This CDR3 spans 18 amino acids. V dropped 0 bases and J dropped 5; count of bases not matched to a gene: 9. In nucleotides, the CDR3 is TGTGCCAGCAGCTTAGCGGGACTAGCGGTCCTTACCCACAATGAGCAGTTCTTC. Translating gives CASSLAGLAVLTHNEQFF. Combining the CDR3 with reference TRBV7-6 and TRBJ2-1 gives the whole variable domain GAGVSQSPRYKVTKRGQDVALRCDPISGHVSLYWYRQALGQGPEFLTYFNYEAQQDKSGLPNDRFSAERPEGSISTLTIQRTEQRDSAMYRCASSLAGLAVLTHNEQFFGPGTRLTVL.

V gene TRBV11-2 combines with J gene TRBJ2-7; possibly TRBD2 for D (6 bases). CDR3 size: 14 residues. Germline-derived CDR1 and CDR2 are SGHAT and FQNNGV. V was clipped by 5 bases and J by 0 bases, with 11 bases between them. In nucleotides, the CDR3 is TGTGCCAGCAGCCCCCGGGGGACCTCCTACGAGCAGTACTTC. Translation gives CASSPRGTSYEQYF.

The chain has TRBV5-4 and TRBJ2-5; D not certain. In germline, CDR1 is SGHNT, CDR2 YYREEE (reference sequence). Trimming removed 2 bases at V and 1 base at J, with 12 bases between. The CDR3 extends over 15 amino acids. Here the CDR3 DNA reads TGTGCCAGCAGCTTCGTCTCTGGGCCCCAAGAGACCCAGTACTTC. Translation gives CASSFVSGPQETQYF. Together with reference TRBV5-4 and TRBJ2-5, the CDR3 gives the full variable domain: ETGVTQSPTHLIKTRGQQVTLRCSSQSGHNTVSWYQQALGQGPQFIFQYYREEENGRGNFPPRFSGLQFPNYSSELNVNALELDDSALYLCASSFVSGPQETQYFGPGTRLLVL.

The chain combines TRBV6-2 or TRBV6-3 with TRBJ2-5, with D possibly called TRBD1 or TRBD2 (5 bases each). The CDR3 runs 15 residues. In germline, CDR1 is MNHEY, CDR2 SVGEGT. V was shortened by 2 bases and J by 5 bases, with 15 bases between the two germline ends. Written as DNA, the CDR3 is TGTGCCAGCAGTTACCCCCCGGGGCGAGGGGAGACCCAGTACTTC. This translates into CASSYPPGRGETQYF.

The chain carries TRBV7-9 and TRBJ2-5, with 7 bases that match TRBD1. The CDR3 has 13 residues. The V and J ends lost 4 bases and 3 bases, in that order; junction bases with no gene match: 2. Per germline, CDR1 SEHNR and CDR2 FQNEAQ (reference sequence). The CDR3 bases are TGTGCCAGCAGCTGGGGACAGAAAGAGACCCAGTACTTC. Its translation: CASSWGQKETQYF.

The gene calls are TRBV28 and TRBJ2-1; D may be TRBD1 (6 bases). Deletions cut 5 bases from V and 3 bases from J, with 14 bases between. The CDR3 length is 15 residues. Per germline, CDR1 MDHEN and CDR2 SYDVKM. Here the CDR3 reads CASSRDTGFYNEQFF. The CDR3 nucleotides are TGTGCCAGCAGTCGGGACACAGGGTTCTACAATGAGCAGTTCTTC. The whole variable domain, remainder taken from reference TRBV28 and TRBJ2-1, is DVKVTQSSRYLVKRTGEKVFLECVQDMDHENMFWYRQDPGLGLRLIYFSYDVKMKEKGDIPEGYSVSREKKERFSLILESASTNQTSMYLCASSRDTGFYNEQFFGPGTRLTVL.

The rearrangement joins TRBV15 to TRBJ2-3; D possibly corresponds to TRBD1 (6 bases). The CDR3 spans 15 residues. Germline CDR1 is LNHNV and CDR2 is YYDKDF (reference sequence). Trimming removed 3 bases at V and 2 bases at J, with 12 bases between. CDR3 in amino acids: CATSRSGQLTDTQYF. CDR3 sequence (DNA): TGTGCCACCAGCAGGTCGGGACAACTCACAGATACGCAGTATTTT.

The chain recombines TRBV18 with TRBJ1-1; TRBD1 might be the D (5 bases). This CDR3 spans 14 amino acids. Germline V gives CDR1 KGHSH, CDR2 LQKENI. V was shortened by 6 bases and J by 0 bases, with 11 bases between the two germline ends. CDR3 in amino acids: CASSPTDMNTEAFF. DNA for the CDR3: TGTGCCAGCTCCCCGACAGACATGAACACTGAAGCTTTCTTT.

This chain uses TRBV29-1 with TRBJ1-2; perhaps TRBD1 as D (5 bases). CDR3 length equals 14 residues. Germline V lookup: CDR1 SQVTM, CDR2 ANQGSEA. V lost 7 bases and J lost 4, with 19 bases in between. The CDR3 loop reads CSAPVGARGYGYTF. The CDR3 nucleotides are TGCAGCGCCCCGGTAGGGGCCCGCGGCTATGGCTACACCTTC.

The chain links TRBV21-1 to TRBJ1-5. TRBV21-1 is recorded as a pseudogene. This CDR3 comprises 15 residues. CDR3 amino acids: CASSRGTKRGQPQHF. DNA for the CDR3: TGTGCCAGCAGCAGGGGGACCAAAAGGGGTCAGCCCCAGCATTTT.

This chain links TRBV7-9 with TRBJ1-4; 8 nucleotides line up with TRBD1. The V gene end was trimmed by 6 bases and the J gene end by 7 bases; junction bases not matched to a gene: 7. The CDR3 runs to 14 residues. Germline CDR1 and CDR2: SEHNR and FQNEAQ (reference sequence). This CDR3 reads CASRSRQGSEKLFF. CDR3 sequence (DNA): TGTGCCAGCAGATCCCGACAGGGGAGTGAAAAACTGTTTTTT.

The J gene is TRBJ1-2, the V gene TRBV4-2; possibly TRBD1 for D (5 bases). Looked up from germline, CDR1 is LGHNA and CDR2 is YNFKEQ. The CDR3 spans 15 residues. V dropped 10 bases and J dropped 1 base, with 19 bases sitting between them. The CDR3 DNA reads as TGTGCCACCTACGGGGGGAGGAGAAGTAACTATGGCTACACCTTC. It yields the protein CATYGGRRSNYGYTF.

The genes are TRBV6-6 and TRBJ1-1; D not resolved. V lost 6 bases and J 3 bases, leaving 11 bases between the germline ends. Germline V gives CDR1 MNHNY, CDR2 SVGAGI (reference sequence). The CDR3 has 13 residues. The DNA of the CDR3 is TGTGCCAGCAGCATGAGGGAGGACACTGAAGCTTTCTTT. This encodes CASSMREDTEAFF.

This clone showed up just once. The chain combines TRBV7-9 with TRBJ2-1, with D hard to call. The CDR3 length is 14 residues. V lost 1 base to trimming and J lost 4 bases, with 8 bases between them. CDR1 and CDR2 (germline): SEHNR, FQNEAQ (reference sequence). CDR3 residues: CASSLDGNYNEQFF. CDR3 in DNA: TGTGCCAGCAGCTTAGACGGAAATTACAATGAGCAGTTCTTC.

The CDR3 region has the DNA TGTGCCAGCAGGATTACCGATTCACCCCTCCACTTT. Translating it yields CASRITDSPLHF. The gene calls are TRBV28 and TRBJ1-6; D call uncertain. CDR1 and CDR2 (germline): MDHEN, SYDVKM. Trimming removed 6 bases from V and 8 bases from J, with 8 bases in between. This CDR3 has 12 residues. Filled out from reference TRBV28 and TRBJ1-6, the complete variable domain reads DVKVTQSSRYLVKRTGEKVFLECVQDMDHENMFWYRQDPGLGLRLIYFSYDVKMKEKGDIPEGYSVSREKKERFSLILESASTNQTSMYLCASRITDSPLHFGNGTRLTVT.

V and J are TRBV19 and TRBJ1-3; maybe TRBD1 (6 bases). Germline lookup yields CDR1 LNHDA and CDR2 SQIVND (reference sequence). The germline V and J ends were trimmed by 9 bases and 2 bases, with 11 bases remaining between them. CDR3 length: 13 residues. The CDR3 here is CASGRGTGNTIYF. CDR3 DNA: TGTGCCAGCGGCAGGGGTACTGGAAACACCATATATTTT. Full variable domain (missing parts from reference TRBV19 and TRBJ1-3): DGGITQSPKYLFRKEGQNVTLSCEQNLNHDAMYWYRQDPGQGLRLIYYSQIVNDFQKGDIAEGYSVSREKKESFPLTVTSAQKNPTAFYLCASGRGTGNTIYFGEGSWLTVV.

The chain employs TRBV25-1 and TRBJ1-3; tentative D call: TRBD1 (5 bases). Germline V gene sequence: CDR1 MGHDK, CDR2 SYGVNS. Trimming took off 5 bases at V and 2 bases at J, with 13 bases between the two ends. This CDR3 comprises 15 residues. The CDR3 sequence is CASSPRGKAGNTIYF. DNA for the CDR3: TGTGCCAGCAGTCCAAGGGGAAAGGCTGGAAACACCATATATTTT.

J is TRBJ1-3 and V is TRBV28; no clear D gene. The V end lost 5 bases, the J end lost 4 bases, and 12 bases lay between the germline ends. This CDR3 contains 14 residues. CDR1 and CDR2 from the germline V gene are MDHEN and SYDVKM. Here the CDR3 DNA reads TGTGCCAGCAGTCTCAGCCTGGGGGGAAACACCATATATTTT. It codes for CASSLSLGGNTIYF.